These 32 T cell receptor beta chains came from one sample sequenced in a study of OX40 agonist ivuxolimab in advanced cancers. Profiling relied on immunoSEQ multiplex PCR, and the TCRdb table lists in-frame clones only, not all of them. The sample consists of around 19,000 clones, around 70% of them appearing once. The material sequenced was CD4+ or CD8+ T cells sorted from blood, taken in a trial of the OX40 agonist ivuxolimab. All receptors come from an adult with an advanced solid tumor such as melanoma, head and neck, liver or kidney cancer.

The chain carries TRBV2 and TRBJ2-7, with D maybe TRBD1 (5 bases). The CDR3 totals 14 residues. V lost 6 bases and J 7 bases, leaving 19 bases between the germline ends. Germline V gene data show CDR1 as SNHLY and CDR2 as FYNNEI. CDR3 in amino acids: CASSQGMGYREQYF. CDR3 DNA sequence: TGTGCCAGCAGCCAGGGTATGGGATATCGGGAGCAGTACTTC.

The chain is built from TRBV5-1 and TRBJ2-2; TRBD2 matches at 15 bases. V gave up 0 bases and J gave up 1 base; unmatched junction bases: 7. The CDR3 spans 20 residues. CDR1 SGHRS and CDR2 YFSETQ come from the germline V gene. CDR3 in DNA: TGCGCCAGCAGCTTGGCCGTCGGACTAGCGGGAGGGGAGAACACCGGGGAGCTGTTTTTT. Translating gives CASSLAVGLAGGENTGELFF.

V is TRBV28 and J is TRBJ2-1; 10 nucleotides agree with TRBD2. Germline lookup yields CDR1 MDHEN and CDR2 SYDVKM. Losses at the gene ends were 4 bases for V and 0 bases for J; bases not matched to a gene: 3. The CDR3 consists of 16 residues. CDR3 sequence (DNA): TGTGCCAGCAGTTATCTAGCGGGGGACTCCTACAATGAGCAGTTCTTC. It codes for CASSYLAGDSYNEQFF.

The V call is TRBV14, the J call TRBJ2-7; 9 bases are shared with TRBD1. V trimming: 6 bases; J trimming: 4 bases; junction bases outside the gene matches: 4. In germline, CDR1 is SGHDN, CDR2 FVKESK. The CDR3 covers 13 residues. The chain's CDR3 is CASSPGTGYEQYF. The CDR3, as DNA: TGTGCCAGCAGTCCCGGGACAGGGTACGAGCAGTACTTC. The full variable domain, rest sourced from reference TRBV14 and TRBJ2-7, is EAGVTQFPSHSVIEKGQTVTLRCDPISGHDNLYWYRRVMGKEIKFLLHFVKESKQDESGMPNNRFLAERTGGTYSTLKVQPAELEDSGVYFCASSPGTGYEQYFGPGTRLTVT.

CDR3 loop: CASSLAGSSDTQYF. The DNA of the CDR3 is TGTGCCAGCAGCTTAGCCGGGAGCTCAGATACGCAGTATTTT. V is TRBV11-2 and J is TRBJ2-3; D might be TRBD2 (6 bases). The V end lost 1 base, the J end lost 4 bases, and 9 bases lay between the germline ends. Germline lookup yields CDR1 SGHAT and CDR2 FQNNGV. The CDR3 has 14 amino acids.

There are a few counts of this clone. The J gene is TRBJ2-1, the V gene TRBV28; 10 bases align to TRBD2. The length of the CDR3 is 16 residues. The J segment lost 7 bases and the V segment lost 5 bases, leaving 11 bases of the junction unmatched. Germline V lookup: CDR1 MDHEN, CDR2 SYDVKM. The CDR3 loop reads CASSPLIAGGKNEQFF. DNA of the CDR3: TGTGCCAGCAGTCCGTTGATAGCGGGGGGTAAAAATGAGCAGTTCTTC.

This chain links TRBV27 with TRBJ1-2; 10 bases are a match to TRBD1. CDR3 size: 17 residues. In germline, CDR1 is MNHEY, CDR2 SMNVEV (reference sequence). J was trimmed by 2 bases and V by 5 bases; bases with no gene match: 11. CDR3 loop: CASSHLPGQGRNYGYTF. CDR3 sequence (DNA): TGTGCCAGCAGTCATCTCCCGGGACAGGGGAGGAACTATGGCTACACCTTC.

This clone has a single count. The chain is built from TRBV4-2 and TRBJ2-6; D not resolved. The CDR3 extends over 17 amino acids. Per the germline V gene, CDR1 is LGHNA and CDR2 is YNFKEQ. Trimming left V 2 bases short and J 4 bases short, with 15 bases between. CDR3 in DNA: TGTGCCAGCAGCCAACTCCTGGAATTTGCGGGGGCCAACGTCCTGACTTTC. Translation: CASSQLLEFAGANVLTF.

The chain couples TRBV7-9 to TRBJ1-1; D is undetermined. The germline V gene has CDR1 SEHNR and CDR2 FQNEAQ (reference sequence). The length of the CDR3 is 13 residues. Trimming left V 6 bases short and J 2 bases short, with 10 bases between. DNA of the CDR3: TGTGCCAGCAGGTCACCGGGAAACACTGAAGCTTTCTTT. Amino acid sequence: CASRSPGNTEAFF.

Only a few counts were recorded for this clone. This sequence joins TRBV10-3 and TRBJ1-5, with D hard to call. V lost 4 bases and J lost 2, with 6 bases in between. The germline V gene has CDR1 ENHRY and CDR2 SYGVKD. The CDR3 has 13 residues. The CDR3 coding sequence is TGTGCCATCAGTGGAGAAGGCAATCAGCCCCAGCATTTT. Its protein is CAISGEGNQPQHF.

The chain uses TRBV12-5 and TRBJ2-1; D not resolved. The length of the CDR3 is 12 residues. In germline, CDR1 is LGHNT, CDR2 FRNRAP. Trimming took off 1 base at V and 3 bases at J, with 1 base between the two ends. The CDR3 loop is CASGLGYNEQFF. The CDR3 DNA reads TGTGCTAGTGGTTTGGGCTACAATGAGCAGTTCTTC.

This chain links TRBV6-1 with TRBJ1-1, with 8 bases that match TRBD1. With 3 bases clipped from V and 0 bases from J, the junction kept 3 bases outside the gene matches. The CDR3 consists of 15 residues. CDR1 is MNHNS and CDR2 is SASEGT in the germline V gene. The CDR3 region has the DNA TGTGCCAGCAGTGATCCAGGGGGCTTGAACACTGAAGCTTTCTTT. Its protein is CASSDPGGLNTEAFF.

The chain uses TRBV13 and TRBJ2-3, with TRBD2 matching over 8 bases. The CDR3 sequence is 15 residues long. Germline V gene sequence: CDR1 PRHDT, CDR2 FYEKMQ (reference sequence). Trimming cost V 5 bases and J 2 bases; bases outside gene matches: 6. CDR3 region: CASSILAGATDTQYF. CDR3 nucleotide sequence: TGTGCCAGCAGCATTCTAGCGGGCGCCACAGATACGCAGTATTTT.

The rearrangement joins TRBV7-2 to TRBJ2-3; D perhaps matches TRBD1 (6 bases). With 2 bases removed from V and 3 bases from J, the gap between germline ends came to 18 bases. The CDR3 is 17 residues long. CDR1 and CDR2 from the germline V gene are SGHTA and FQGNSA. CDR3 sequence reads: CASSLIQGLLGTDTQYF. CDR3 sequence (DNA): TGTGCCAGCAGCTTAATTCAGGGGCTATTGGGGACAGATACGCAGTATTTT.

The chain employs TRBV5-6 and TRBJ1-1, with D unclear. The germline V gene encodes CDR1 SGHDT and CDR2 YYEEEE. Trimming took off 2 bases at V and 3 bases at J, with 5 bases between the two ends. This CDR3 is built from 12 residues. This CDR3 is CASSFSDTEAFF. In nucleotides, the CDR3 is TGTGCCAGCAGCTTTTCGGACACTGAAGCTTTCTTT.

This clone has a handful of counts. The V and J genes are TRBV27 and TRBJ2-2; no clear D. CDR1 and CDR2 from the germline V gene are MNHEY and SMNVEV (reference sequence). The length of the CDR3 is 13 residues. The germline V and J ends were trimmed by 2 bases and 6 bases, with 7 bases remaining between them. CDR3 residues: CASSLSEAGELFF. As DNA, the CDR3 is TGTGCCAGCAGTTTAAGTGAGGCCGGGGAGCTGTTTTTT.

This rearrangement joins TRBV4-1 to TRBJ1-5, with D unclear. V lost 1 base to trimming and J lost 5 bases, with 6 bases between them. CDR1 and CDR2 from the germline V gene are MGHRA and YSYEKL. The CDR3 has 13 amino acids. The chain's CDR3 is CASSQASYQPQHF. DNA for the CDR3: TGCGCCAGCAGCCAAGCTAGTTATCAGCCCCAGCATTTT.

This clone was seen a handful of times. The chain joins TRBV6-5 to TRBJ1-4; possible D gene TRBD1, 5 bases. Germline assignment: CDR1 MNHEY and CDR2 SVGAGI. The length of the CDR3 is 16 residues. V was shortened by 0 bases and J by 6 bases, with 14 bases between the two germline ends. The DNA of the CDR3 is TGTGCCAGCAGTTACTCCCCGGGACTTGGGGATGAAAAACTGTTTTTT. It codes for CASSYSPGLGDEKLFF.

This clone was observed a single time. The V and J genes are TRBV2 and TRBJ2-3; the D is unclear. This CDR3 contains 14 residues. V lost 4 bases and J lost 3, with 11 bases in between. CDR1 and CDR2 (germline): SNHLY, FYNNEI. Here the CDR3 DNA reads TGTGCCAGCAGTGTGGATGAGGAGACAGATACGCAGTATTTT. It translates to CASSVDEETDTQYF.

The chain joins TRBV28 to TRBJ2-3; 12 nucleotides agree with TRBD2. Germline CDR1 reads MDHEN; CDR2 reads SYDVKM. Unmatched junction bases numbered 8, after V lost 3 bases and J lost 4 bases. The length of the CDR3 is 17 residues. CDR3 nucleotide sequence: TGTGCCAGCAGTTTTTTGACTAGCGGGAGTGTGGCAGATACGCAGTATTTT. The encoded protein is CASSFLTSGSVADTQYF. The entire variable domain, with the rest obtained from reference TRBV28 and TRBJ2-3, is as follows: DVKVTQSSRYLVKRTGEKVFLECVQDMDHENMFWYRQDPGLGLRLIYFSYDVKMKEKGDIPEGYSVSREKKERFSLILESASTNQTSMYLCASSFLTSGSVADTQYFGPGTRLTVL.

This chain connects TRBV15 to TRBJ2-1, with TRBD1 as a possible D gene (8 bases). The CDR3 extends over 15 amino acids. Germline lookup yields CDR1 LNHNV and CDR2 YYDKDF (reference sequence). V was clipped by 4 bases and J by 9 bases, with 19 bases between them. CDR3 sequence: CATSKTGEGHSEQFF. The CDR3 DNA follows: TGTGCCACCAGCAAGACAGGGGAGGGCCACTCTGAGCAGTTCTTC.

This chain uses TRBV6-6 with TRBJ2-1; 10 positions match TRBD2. V trimming: 0 bases; J trimming: 4 bases; junction bases outside the gene matches: 3. CDR3 length equals 16 residues. Germline V gene lookup returns CDR1 MNHNY and CDR2 SVGAGI (reference sequence). Here the CDR3 reads CASSYSTSGEYNEQFF. The CDR3 DNA sequence: TGTGCCAGCAGTTACTCAACTAGCGGGGAGTACAATGAGCAGTTCTTC.

The table lists this clone with a few counts. This chain links TRBV7-9 with TRBJ2-2, with D tentatively TRBD1 or TRBD2 (5 bases each). The CDR3 length is 16 residues. Germline V gene sequence: CDR1 SEHNR, CDR2 FQNEAQ (reference sequence). Trimming took off 5 bases at V and 3 bases at J, with 16 bases between the two ends. The CDR3 DNA is TGTGCCAGCAGCCCCAGACGGGGCGCGGACACCGGGGAGCTGTTTTTT. This gives the protein CASSPRRGADTGELFF.

The V and J genes are TRBV10-3 and TRBJ1-1, with 8 bases that match TRBD1. J was trimmed by 1 base and V by 5 bases; bases with no gene match: 3. CDR1 and CDR2 (germline): ENHRY, SYGVKD. CDR3 length: 14 residues. CDR3 in DNA: TGTGCCATCAGTACCGGGACAGGGAACACTGAAGCTTTCTTT. Protein: CAISTGTGNTEAFF.

The rearrangement links TRBV4-2 to TRBJ1-4, with D hard to call. The germline CDR1 and CDR2 sequences are LGHNA and YNFKEQ. The ends were cut back, 6 bases at V and 6 bases at J, with 11 bases in the middle. The CDR3 is made up of 13 amino acids. The CDR3 nucleotides read TGTGCCAGCAGTACTGCCGAGGATGAAAAACTGTTTTTT. This encodes CASSTAEDEKLFF.

The chain links TRBV18 to TRBJ1-2, with D possibly TRBD1 on 6 matching bases. The CDR3 length is 15 residues. In germline, CDR1 is KGHSH, CDR2 LQKENI. The V and J ends lost 3 bases and 1 base respectively, with 12 bases between them. The CDR3 bases are TGTGCCAGCTCACCCTCGGACAGACTTAACTATGGCTACACCTTC. It specifies CASSPSDRLNYGYTF.

The rearrangement links TRBV27 to TRBJ2-1; D could derive from TRBD1 or TRBD2 (5 bases each). Germline V gene lookup returns CDR1 MNHEY and CDR2 SMNVEV (reference sequence). V was shortened by 8 bases and J by 4 bases, with 15 bases between the two germline ends. The CDR3 spans 14 residues. CDR3 in amino acids: CASGQGTPYNEQFF. The CDR3 DNA is TGTGCCAGCGGACAAGGGACCCCATACAATGAGCAGTTCTTC.

This chain links TRBV5-4 with TRBJ1-1, with unresolved D. V dropped 4 bases and J dropped 7 bases, with 14 bases sitting between them. The CDR3 runs to 13 residues. The germline CDR1 and CDR2 sequences are SGHNT and YYREEE (reference sequence). CDR3 protein: CASSQMGLGEAFF. The DNA of the CDR3 is TGTGCCAGCAGCCAAATGGGGTTGGGTGAAGCTTTCTTT.

The table lists this clone with a count of one. The chain recombines TRBV6-5 with TRBJ1-2, with TRBD1 as a possible D gene (5 bases). This CDR3 has 14 amino acids. Germline V gene data show CDR1 as MNHEY and CDR2 as SVGAGI. Trimming removed 0 bases from V and 4 bases from J, with 9 bases in between. The CDR3: CASSYSKTAYGYTF. CDR3 DNA sequence: TGTGCCAGCAGTTACTCGAAGACAGCCTATGGCTACACCTTC.

This clone is a singleton in its sample. The rearrangement uses TRBV18 and TRBJ2-3, with 9 bases identical to TRBD2. V shed 5 bases and J 0 bases; nucleotides not matched to a gene: 6. The CDR3 contains 16 residues. Germline-derived CDR1 and CDR2 are KGHSH and LQKENI. Written as DNA, the CDR3 is TGTGCCAGCTCAACGGGACTAGCATACAGCACAGATACGCAGTATTTT. It translates to CASSTGLAYSTDTQYF.

The chain is built from TRBV7-9 and TRBJ2-7, with D possibly being TRBD2 (6 bases). The V end was cut by 4 bases, the J end by 0 bases, with 16 bases between. Looked up from germline, CDR1 is SEHNR and CDR2 is FQNEAQ (reference sequence). CDR3 length: 16 amino acids. The CDR3 nucleotides are TGTGCCAGCAGCTCGCCCCTGCCGGGACTCTCCTACGAGCAGTACTTC. It translates to CASSSPLPGLSYEQYF.

The chain has TRBV13 and TRBJ1-4; TRBD1 agrees at 11 bases. The ends lost 3 bases at V and 8 bases at J; junction bases unmatched: 5. In germline, CDR1 is PRHDT, CDR2 FYEKMQ (reference sequence). This CDR3 has 15 residues. The CDR3 DNA follows: TGTGCCAGCAGCTTTATGGGACAGGGGGGAGAAAAACTGTTTTTT. Translation gives CASSFMGQGGEKLFF.